Included here is one T cell receptor (beta chain) sequence, with context. The antigen is undetermined. The junction shows a germline mismatch at one end, possibly a read error. Profiled with immunoSEQ multiplex PCR; TCRdb holds only in-frame clones, not every one. Among some 50,000 clones, roughly 88% were seen once, and the ten largest hold 17%. This CDR3 comprises 15 residues. In germline, CDR1 is KGHSH, CDR2 LQKENI. The data are from a study of T cells in localized non-small cell lung cancer. Whole-study results and caveats: There were a median around 57 of the top 100 tumor clones appearing in adjacent lung. The greatest T cell clonality was found in uninvolved adjacent lung (higher than in tumor). Analysis by sequencing included only one tumor region, so heterogeneity remains possible.

Material: peripheral blood mononuclear cells, obtained before any cancer treatment. The rearrangement joins TRBV18 to TRBJ2-5, with 14 nucleotides matching TRBD2. The clonotype originates from a man between 40 and 75 years old with stage III lung adenocarcinoma. In DNA, the CDR3 is TGTGCCAGCACACCGACTAGCGGGGGGGCCGAGACCCAGTACTTC. Its translation: CASTPTSGGAETQYF.